This is a list of T cell receptor beta chains from one sample in a study of T cells in Graves' hyperthyroidism and ophthalmopathy. TCRdb itself ran the multiplex PCR reads through MiXCR, one entry per CDR3 protein. Here the sample spans hundreds of thousands of distinct CDR3 sequences, approximately 17% being singletons. Sequenced sample: blood. All receptors derive from a woman under 30 with Graves' ophthalmopathy. The CDR3 runs from the conserved cysteine through the conserved F or W. Fields, in order: J gene, V gene, clone size, D gene, CDR3 length, CDR3 DNA, CDR3 protein. D genes are given only for firm matches. Size is stated for part of the rows, as once, few or many counts, or as a class when the clone is expanded.

J gene: TRBJ2-1
V gene: TRBV6-6
clone size: -
D gene: TRBD1
CDR3 length: 19
CDR3 DNA: TGTGCCAGCAGTTACTCCCCAGGGGGAAAGTCCGGGCCCTACAATGAGCAGTTCTTC
CDR3 protein: CASSYSPGGKSGPYNEQFF

J gene: TRBJ1-4
V gene: TRBV12-3/TRBV12-4
clone size: -
D gene: -
CDR3 length: 14
CDR3 DNA: TGTGCCAGCAGTTTATGGGACAATTTGTCGGAACTGTTTTTT
CDR3 protein: CASSLWDNLSELFF

J gene: TRBJ1-1
V gene: TRBV5-1
clone size: many
D gene: -
CDR3 length: 13
CDR3 DNA: TGCGCCAGCAGCTTGGGCAGGGTCACTGAAGCTTTCTTT
CDR3 protein: CASSLGRVTEAFF

J gene: TRBJ2-2
V gene: TRBV6-1
clone size: -
D gene: -
CDR3 length: 13
CDR3 DNA: TGTGCCAGCAGTGACGCGGCCACCGGGGAGCTGTTTTTT
CDR3 protein: CASSDAATGELFF

J gene: TRBJ2-1
V gene: TRBV27
clone size: many
D gene: TRBD2
CDR3 length: 15
CDR3 DNA: TGTGCCAGCAGAGAACCTAGCGGGGGATACAATGAGCAGTTCTTC
CDR3 protein: CASREPSGGYNEQFF

J gene: TRBJ2-2
V gene: TRBV4-1
clone size: few
D gene: TRBD1
CDR3 length: 15
CDR3 DNA: TGCGCCAGCAGCTTTCCGGGACAGGGGAGCGGGGAGCTGTTTTTT
CDR3 protein: CASSFPGQGSGELFF

J gene: TRBJ1-2
V gene: TRBV2
clone size: many
D gene: -
CDR3 length: 13
CDR3 DNA: TGTGCCAGCACTCCGGGGGGCACGTATGGCTACACCTTC
CDR3 protein: CASTPGGTYGYTF

J gene: TRBJ2-5
V gene: TRBV3-1
clone size: many
D gene: TRBD2
CDR3 length: 19
CDR3 DNA: TGTGCCAGCAGCCACGGTGCTTTAGCGGGGAGTACGATCCAAGAGACCCAGTACTTC
CDR3 protein: CASSHGALAGSTIQETQYF

J gene: TRBJ1-1
V gene: TRBV19
clone size: -
D gene: -
CDR3 length: 13
CDR3 DNA: TGTGCCAGTAATGGCTTCCGGGGAACTGAAGCTTTCTTT
CDR3 protein: CASNGFRGTEAFF

J gene: TRBJ2-2
V gene: TRBV6-1
clone size: -
D gene: TRBD1
CDR3 length: 18
CDR3 DNA: TGTGCCAGCAGGGAGACAGGGGGCGCGAGACTAGAGATCGAGGAGCTGTTTTTT
CDR3 protein: CASRETGGARLEIEELFF

J gene: TRBJ1-1
V gene: TRBV19
clone size: -
D gene: -
CDR3 length: 14
CDR3 DNA: TGTGTCAGTATCCCGGTCCCGGGCGGCACTGAAGCTTTCTTT
CDR3 protein: CVSIPVPGGTEAFF

J gene: TRBJ1-1
V gene: TRBV3-1
clone size: many
D gene: -
CDR3 length: 13
CDR3 DNA: TGTGCCAGCAGCCCACAGCGAGGGACTGAAGCTTTCTTT
CDR3 protein: CASSPQRGTEAFF

J gene: TRBJ2-7
V gene: TRBV6-2/TRBV6-3
clone size: -
D gene: TRBD1
CDR3 length: 18
CDR3 DNA: TGTGCCAGCAGCTATGAGGGACAGTGGGGACAGCAGCCTTACGAGCAGTACTTC
CDR3 protein: CASSYEGQWGQQPYEQYF

J gene: TRBJ2-7
V gene: TRBV29-1
clone size: -
D gene: TRBD1
CDR3 length: 12
CDR3 DNA: TGCAGCGTGACAGGGGGATTCGACGAGCAGTACTTC
CDR3 protein: CSVTGGFDEQYF

J gene: TRBJ1-3
V gene: TRBV5-1
clone size: many
D gene: -
CDR3 length: 15
CDR3 DNA: TGCGCCAGCAGGAGGTCGGAGTCCTCTGGAAACACCATATATTTT
CDR3 protein: CASRRSESSGNTIYF

J gene: TRBJ2-1
V gene: TRBV7-9
clone size: few
D gene: TRBD2
CDR3 length: 18
CDR3 DNA: TGTGCCAGCAGCCTCCCTCGGGGACTAGCGGAGGCGTACAATGAGCAGTTCTTC
CDR3 protein: CASSLPRGLAEAYNEQFF

J gene: TRBJ1-2
V gene: TRBV9
clone size: -
D gene: -
CDR3 length: 12
CDR3 DNA: TGTGCCAGCAGCGTAACAGGGACTGGCTACACCTTC
CDR3 protein: CASSVTGTGYTF

J gene: TRBJ1-2
V gene: TRBV9
clone size: few
D gene: -
CDR3 length: 15
CDR3 DNA: TGTGCCAGCAGCGTAGATTCCTCGCCTCAACACGGCTACACCTTC
CDR3 protein: CASSVDSSPQHGYTF

J gene: TRBJ1-1
V gene: TRBV11-2
clone size: many
D gene: -
CDR3 length: 16
CDR3 DNA: TGTGCCAGCAGCCCCAAGGGCCGAGGGGGGAACACTGAAGCTTTCTTT
CDR3 protein: CASSPKGRGGNTEAFF

J gene: TRBJ1-1
V gene: TRBV12-3/TRBV12-4
clone size: few
D gene: -
CDR3 length: 16
CDR3 DNA: TGTGCCCCCGGGAGGTACACCTCTAAGGGAGGAACTGAAGCTTTCTTT
CDR3 protein: CAPGRYTSKGGTEAFF

J gene: TRBJ2-1
V gene: TRBV28
clone size: many
D gene: TRBD1
CDR3 length: 15
CDR3 DNA: TGTGCCAGCAGTTTATCACAGGGGCGGATCGATGAGCAGTTCTTC
CDR3 protein: CASSLSQGRIDEQFF

J gene: TRBJ1-4
V gene: TRBV6-2/TRBV6-3
clone size: few
D gene: -
CDR3 length: 15
CDR3 DNA: TGTGCCAGCAGAGCGGGCAGGGTGGTTAACGAAAAACTGTTTTTT
CDR3 protein: CASRAGRVVNEKLFF

J gene: TRBJ1-1
V gene: TRBV3-1
clone size: many
D gene: -
CDR3 length: 12
CDR3 DNA: TGTGCCAGCAGCCAAGATCCGTATCTGGCTTTCTTT
CDR3 protein: CASSQDPYLAFF

J gene: TRBJ2-5
V gene: TRBV9
clone size: few
D gene: TRBD2
CDR3 length: 14
CDR3 DNA: TGTGCCAGCAGCTCCGGACTAGGTCAAGAGACCCAGTACTTC
CDR3 protein: CASSSGLGQETQYF

J gene: TRBJ1-2
V gene: TRBV7-2
clone size: -
D gene: TRBD1
CDR3 length: 14
CDR3 DNA: TGTGCCAGCAGACCCCCGGGACAGTACTATGGCTACACCTTC
CDR3 protein: CASRPPGQYYGYTF

J gene: TRBJ1-1
V gene: TRBV6-5
clone size: -
D gene: TRBD1
CDR3 length: 16
CDR3 DNA: TGTGCCAGCAGTTACTCGGCCCAGGGACAGGGAATTGAAGCTTCCTTT
CDR3 protein: CASSYSAQGQGIEASF

J gene: TRBJ2-7
V gene: TRBV20-1
clone size: many
D gene: TRBD2
CDR3 length: 14
CDR3 DNA: TGCAGTGCCTCCGGACTAGCGACACCCTACGAGCAGTACTTC
CDR3 protein: CSASGLATPYEQYF

J gene: TRBJ1-2
V gene: TRBV18
clone size: many
D gene: -
CDR3 length: 13
CDR3 DNA: TGTGCCAGCTCACCACCAACGGTGGGAGGCTACACCTTC
CDR3 protein: CASSPPTVGGYTF

J gene: TRBJ1-2
V gene: TRBV5-1
clone size: -
D gene: -
CDR3 length: 13
CDR3 DNA: TGCGCCAGCAGCACAGGCGACTTGTATGGCTACACCTTC
CDR3 protein: CASSTGDLYGYTF

J gene: TRBJ2-5
V gene: TRBV14
clone size: -
D gene: TRBD2
CDR3 length: 15
CDR3 DNA: TGTGCCAGCAGCGCGACTAGCGGGACCGTCGAGACCCAGTACTTC
CDR3 protein: CASSATSGTVETQYF

J gene: TRBJ2-6
V gene: TRBV5-1
clone size: many
D gene: TRBD2
CDR3 length: 17
CDR3 DNA: TGCGCCAGCAGCTTGACTAGCGGGAGGAACGGGGCCAACGTCCTGACTTTC
CDR3 protein: CASSLTSGRNGANVLTF

J gene: TRBJ1-5
V gene: TRBV19
clone size: -
D gene: -
CDR3 length: 14
CDR3 DNA: TGTGCCAGTAATCACCAGGGAGTGGGTCAGCCCCAGCATTTT
CDR3 protein: CASNHQGVGQPQHF

J gene: TRBJ2-7
V gene: TRBV19
clone size: -
D gene: -
CDR3 length: 14
CDR3 DNA: TGTGCCAGTAGTACCCCGACTTTCCCATACGAGCAGTACTTC
CDR3 protein: CASSTPTFPYEQYF

J gene: TRBJ2-7
V gene: TRBV27
clone size: many
D gene: TRBD2
CDR3 length: 16
CDR3 DNA: TGTGCCAGCAGTTTAGGTCTAGCGGGAGGGCCGGACGAGCAGTACTTC
CDR3 protein: CASSLGLAGGPDEQYF

J gene: TRBJ1-1
V gene: TRBV5-1
clone size: -
D gene: -
CDR3 length: 14
CDR3 DNA: TGCGCCAGCAGCTTGGCCAGGGTCGACACTGAAGCTTTCTTT
CDR3 protein: CASSLARVDTEAFF

J gene: TRBJ1-1
V gene: TRBV20-1
clone size: few
D gene: TRBD1
CDR3 length: 15
CDR3 DNA: TGCAGTGCCCCCCAAGGACAGGTCGGGGGCACTGAAGCTTTCTTT
CDR3 protein: CSAPQGQVGGTEAFF